This T cell receptor (beta chain) was captured in a study of shared clonotypes between healthy human individuals. The repertoire was sequenced with immunoSEQ multiplex PCR; TCRdb's copy has only in-frame clones and lacks some. The profile shows over a million clones, approximately 78% of them singletons. The CDR3 is made up of 14 amino acids. V shed 1 base and J shed 5 bases, with 10 bases lying between them. CDR1 and CDR2 (germline): SGDLS, YYNGEE. The rearrangement joins TRBV9 to TRBJ1-5; weak D call: TRBD1 (5 bases). The origin of this receptor is a man aged 18 to 35 in good health. Some clones in this sample may be carry-over from other donors' samples. Sequencing input: memory CD4+ T cells from PBMCs. The subset denotes: CD45RA-negative fraction. CDR3: CASSVSSGDQPQHF. The CDR3 region has the DNA TGTGCCAGCAGCGTAAGTTCGGGGGATCAGCCCCAGCATTTT.